Listed below are T cell receptor beta chains from one sample, sequenced in a study of T cells in Graves' hyperthyroidism and ophthalmopathy. Using its own MiXCR run on the multiplex PCR reads, TCRdb lists one record per CDR3 protein. Here the sample spans roughly 840,000 distinct CDR3 sequences, about two fifths being singletons. Sequencing was carried out using blood. The receptors were sampled from a man younger than 35 with Graves' hyperthyroidism. Both conserved end residues are part of each CDR3. The order of the fields is V gene, clone size, D gene, J gene, CDR3 protein, CDR3 DNA. The D gene is left open where the match is weak. Not every row has a clone size; where given, it reads once, few, many or a size class.

>TRBV29-1|many|-|TRBJ1-3
CSVEGSGNTIYF
TGCAGCGTTGAAGGCTCTGGAAACACCATATATTTT
>TRBV10-3|few|-|TRBJ1-1
CASLSHLNTEAFF
TGTGCCAGCCTTAGTCACCTGAACACTGAAGCTTTCTTT
>TRBV20-1|many|-|TRBJ1-3
CSAPDATSGNTIYF
TGCAGTGCTCCTGACGCAACCTCTGGAAACACCATATATTTT
>TRBV10-3|-|TRBD1|TRBJ2-7
CATGTGAVQYF
TGTGCCACCGGGACAGGGGCCGTGCAGTACTTC
>TRBV6-5|-|-|TRBJ2-7
CASRVGAGPGYEQYF
TGTGCCAGCAGGGTGGGGGCAGGGCCGGGCTACGAGCAGTACTTC
>TRBV6-2/TRBV6-3|few|-|TRBJ1-3
CASYGQHSGNTIYF
TGTGCCAGTTACGGACAGCACTCTGGAAACACCATATATTTT
>TRBV6-5|few|TRBD1|TRBJ1-2
CASREQGAEGYTF
TGTGCCAGCAGGGAACAGGGGGCGGAAGGCTACACCTTC
>TRBV5-1|-|-|TRBJ1-2
CASSLENNYGYTF
TGTGCCAGCAGCTTAGAAAATAACTATGGCTACACCTTC
>TRBV15|-|-|TRBJ1-5
CATSRAQGLGQPQHF
TGTGCCACCAGCAGGGCACAGGGTTTGGGCCAGCCCCAGCATTTT
>TRBV5-6|-|-|TRBJ1-4
CASSLVGAGEKLFF
TGTGCCAGCAGCTTGGTTGGGGCGGGCGAAAAACTGTTTTTT
>TRBV10-2|many|TRBD1|TRBJ1-2
CASRLRQGNGYTF
TGCGCCAGCAGATTGAGACAGGGGAATGGCTACACCTTC
>TRBV20-1|many|-|TRBJ2-7
CSASGFYEQYF
TGCAGTGCTAGCGGGTTCTACGAGCAGTACTTC
>TRBV11-2|-|-|TRBJ2-7
CASSLGQLLYEQYF
TGTGCCAGCAGCTTAGGCCAGCTCCTCTACGAGCAGTACTTC
>TRBV7-9|-|TRBD1|TRBJ2-5
CASSPRGTGDPQETQYF
TGTGCCAGCAGCCCGCGCGGGACAGGGGACCCTCAAGAGACCCAGTACTTC
>TRBV2|-|TRBD2|TRBJ2-2
CASSDLAGAGELFF
TGTGCCAGCAGTGATCTAGCGGGAGCGGGCGAGCTGTTTTTT
>TRBV7-9|many|-|TRBJ1-1
CASIPLNTEAFF
TGTGCCAGCATACCCCTGAACACTGAAGCTTTCTTT
>TRBV20-1|many|TRBD1|TRBJ1-2
CSATGTGVSGYTF
TGCAGTGCTACCGGGACAGGGGTCTCTGGCTACACCTTC
>TRBV6-5|-|TRBD2|TRBJ2-5
CASSLWLAGKETQYF
TGTGCCAGCAGTTTATGGCTAGCGGGGAAAGAGACCCAGTACTTC
>TRBV24-1|-|-|TRBJ1-5
CAREAGLGNQPQHF
TGTGCTAGAGAGGCCGGACTTGGCAATCAGCCCCAGCATTTT
>TRBV13|few|TRBD1|TRBJ1-5
CASSFRDSSRSNQPQHF
TGTGCCAGCAGCTTTAGGGACAGCTCTAGGAGCAATCAGCCCCAGCATTTT
>TRBV6-5|few|-|TRBJ1-1
CASSVVNTEAFF
TGTGCCAGCAGTGTAGTGAACACTGAAGCTTTCTTT
>TRBV5-1|few|-|TRBJ2-2
CASSQDLAGELFF
TGCGCCAGCAGCCAAGATCTCGCCGGGGAGCTGTTTTTT
>TRBV29-1|-|-|TRBJ1-1
CSLVDSTEAFF
TGCAGCTTGGTGGACAGCACTGAAGCTTTCTTT
>TRBV7-3|few|-|TRBJ2-2
CASRPPGTGELFF
TGTGCCAGCAGGCCTCCGGGGACCGGGGAGCTGTTTTTT
>TRBV20-1|-|-|TRBJ1-5
CSARAGAWDQPQHF
TGCAGTGCTAGAGCTGGGGCATGGGATCAGCCCCAGCATTTT
>TRBV6-1|-|-|TRBJ1-2
CASSEVPQESYTF
TGTGCCAGCAGTGAAGTTCCCCAGGAAAGCTACACCTTC
>TRBV29-1|many|TRBD1|TRBJ2-5
CSATWTGGQETQYF
TGCAGCGCCACGTGGACAGGGGGACAAGAGACCCAGTACTTC
>TRBV11-2|few|-|TRBJ2-2
CASSLVPQGTGELFF
TGTGCCAGCAGCTTAGTCCCACAGGGAACCGGGGAGCTGTTTTTT
>TRBV6-5|-|-|TRBJ1-1
CASSEPAATEAFF
TGTGCCAGCAGTGAACCCGCGGCCACTGAAGCTTTCTTT
>TRBV7-6|few|TRBD1|TRBJ1-1
CASSPGQGDMNTEAFF
TGTGCCAGCAGTCCGGGACAGGGCGACATGAACACTGAAGCTTTCTTT
>TRBV7-3|many|-|TRBJ1-3
CASSIPEQILSGNTIYF
TGTGCCAGCAGCATACCTGAACAGATACTCTCTGGAAACACCATATATTTT
>TRBV7-2|few|-|TRBJ1-5
CASTNSNQPQHF
TGTGCCAGCACTAATAGCAATCAGCCCCAGCATTTT
>TRBV20-1|many|TRBD1|TRBJ2-7
CSQGTGKGEQYF
TGCAGCCAAGGGACAGGGAAAGGCGAGCAGTACTTC
>TRBV6-6|-|-|TRBJ1-5
CASRSGTHSNQPQHF
TGTGCCAGCAGGTCCGGGACACATAGCAATCAGCCCCAGCATTTT
>TRBV29-1|many|-|TRBJ1-2
CSVDQGGYGYTF
TGCAGCGTTGACCAGGGCGGCTATGGCTACACCTTC
>TRBV29-1|many|TRBD1|TRBJ1-1
CSVEESGTGVNTEAFF
TGCAGCGTTGAAGAATCGGGGACAGGGGTGAACACTGAAGCTTTCTTT
>TRBV20-1|-|TRBD2|TRBJ2-5
CSARMASGGAETQYF
TGCAGTGCTAGAATGGCTAGCGGGGGGGCCGAGACCCAGTACTTC
>TRBV12-3/TRBV12-4|-|-|TRBJ1-3
CASNMEVGNTIYF
TGTGCCAGCAACATGGAGGTTGGAAACACCATATATTTT
>TRBV20-1|-|TRBD2|TRBJ2-5
CSARDLAGSQETQYF
TGCAGTGCTAGGGACCTAGCGGGAAGCCAAGAGACCCAGTACTTC
>TRBV2|-|TRBD1|TRBJ1-1
CASSETGGGKAFF
TGTGCCAGCAGTGAGACAGGGGGGGGAAAAGCTTTCTTT
>TRBV25-1|-|TRBD2|TRBJ2-5
CASSDDALAGALETQYF
TGTGCCAGCAGTGATGATGCCTTAGCGGGAGCATTAGAGACCCAGTACTTC
>TRBV29-1|few|-|TRBJ2-7
CSVDGLRGKQAYEQYF
TGCAGCGTTGATGGCCTTCGAGGGAAACAGGCCTACGAGCAGTACTTC
>TRBV9|many|TRBD1|TRBJ2-7
CASSIGPDRVNEQYF
TGTGCCAGCAGCATCGGTCCGGACAGGGTTAACGAGCAGTACTTC